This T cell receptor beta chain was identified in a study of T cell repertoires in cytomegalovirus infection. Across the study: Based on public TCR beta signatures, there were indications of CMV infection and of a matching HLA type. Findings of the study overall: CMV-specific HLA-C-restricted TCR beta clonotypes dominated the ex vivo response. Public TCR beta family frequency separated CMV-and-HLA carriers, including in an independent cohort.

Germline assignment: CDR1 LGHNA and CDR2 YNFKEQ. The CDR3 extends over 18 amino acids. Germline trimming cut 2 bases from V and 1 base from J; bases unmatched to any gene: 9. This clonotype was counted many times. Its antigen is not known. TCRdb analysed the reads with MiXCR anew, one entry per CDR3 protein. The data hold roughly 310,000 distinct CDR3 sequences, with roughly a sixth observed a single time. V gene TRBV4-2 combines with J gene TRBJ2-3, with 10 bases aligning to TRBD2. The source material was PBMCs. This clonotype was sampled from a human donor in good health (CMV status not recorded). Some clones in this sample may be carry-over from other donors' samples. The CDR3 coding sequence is TGTGCCAGCAGCCAAAACGAAAAACTAGCGGGGCGCACAGATACGCAGTATTTT. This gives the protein CASSQNEKLAGRTDTQYF.